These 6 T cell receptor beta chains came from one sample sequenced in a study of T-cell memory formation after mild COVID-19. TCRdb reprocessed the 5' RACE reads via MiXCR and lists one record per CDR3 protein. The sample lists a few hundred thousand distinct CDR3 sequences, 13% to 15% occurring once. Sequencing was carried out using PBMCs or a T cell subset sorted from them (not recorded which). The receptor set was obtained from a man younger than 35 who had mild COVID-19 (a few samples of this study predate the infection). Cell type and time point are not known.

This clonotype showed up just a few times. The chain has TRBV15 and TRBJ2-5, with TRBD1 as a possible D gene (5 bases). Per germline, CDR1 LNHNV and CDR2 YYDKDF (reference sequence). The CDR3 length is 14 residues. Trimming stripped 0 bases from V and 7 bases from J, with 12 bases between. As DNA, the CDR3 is TGTGCCACCAGCAGAGATCCCGACAGCCGGACCCAGTACTTC. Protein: CATSRDPDSRTQYF.

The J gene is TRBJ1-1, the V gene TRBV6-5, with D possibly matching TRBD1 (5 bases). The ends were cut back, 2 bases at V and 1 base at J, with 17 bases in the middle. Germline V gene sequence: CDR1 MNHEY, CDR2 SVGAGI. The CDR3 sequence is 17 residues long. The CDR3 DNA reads TGTGCCAGCAGTTACCAGCTACCGGGACTGACGAACACTGAAGCTTTCTTT. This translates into CASSYQLPGLTNTEAFF.

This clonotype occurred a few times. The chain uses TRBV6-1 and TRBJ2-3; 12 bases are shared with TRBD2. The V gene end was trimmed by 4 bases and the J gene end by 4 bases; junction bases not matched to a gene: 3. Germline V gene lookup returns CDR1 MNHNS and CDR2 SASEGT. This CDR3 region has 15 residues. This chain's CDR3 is CASSGLAGGADTQYF. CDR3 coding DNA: TGTGCCAGCAGTGGTCTAGCGGGGGGGGCAGATACGCAGTATTTT.

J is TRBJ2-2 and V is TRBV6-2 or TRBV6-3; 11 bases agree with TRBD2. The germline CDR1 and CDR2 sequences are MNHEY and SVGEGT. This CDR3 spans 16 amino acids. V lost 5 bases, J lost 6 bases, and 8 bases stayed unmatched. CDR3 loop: CASSPTSGGHPGELFF. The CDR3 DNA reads TGTGCCAGCAGTCCAACTAGCGGGGGCCACCCCGGGGAGCTGTTTTTT.

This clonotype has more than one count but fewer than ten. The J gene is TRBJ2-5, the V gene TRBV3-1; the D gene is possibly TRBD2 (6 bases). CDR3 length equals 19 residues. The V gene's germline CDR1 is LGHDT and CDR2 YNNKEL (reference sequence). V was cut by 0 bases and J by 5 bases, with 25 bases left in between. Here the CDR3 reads CASSQDKVIAATKGETQYF. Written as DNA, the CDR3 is TGTGCCAGCAGCCAAGACAAGGTAATAGCGGCAACAAAAGGGGAGACCCAGTACTTC.

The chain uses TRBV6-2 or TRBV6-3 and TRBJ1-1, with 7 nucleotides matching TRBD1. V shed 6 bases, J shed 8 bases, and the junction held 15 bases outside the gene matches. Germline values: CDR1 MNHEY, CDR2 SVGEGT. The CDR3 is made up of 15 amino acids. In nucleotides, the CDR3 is TGTGCCAGCAGAAAGGGACAGTGGGGCTTCAACGAAGCTTTCTTT. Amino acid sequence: CASRKGQWGFNEAFF.